This entry lists 22 T cell receptor beta chains sequenced from one sample in a study of cytomegalovirus exposure and HLA in healthy donors. Both 60 Vbeta primers and 13 Jbeta primers went into the PCR. The data were produced by immunoSEQ multiplex PCR, yet TCRdb's version contains in-frame clones alone and is incomplete. This sample's clone table lists 60,000 to 70,000 clones. The material sequenced was PBMCs. Receptors originate from a young man in good health and CMV-seropositive.

V and J are TRBV2 and TRBJ2-5; TRBD1 matches 7 bases. Per the germline V gene, CDR1 is SNHLY and CDR2 is FYNNEI. The trim removed 4 bases at V and 1 base at J, leaving 6 bases unmatched. The CDR3 loop spans 15 amino acids. The CDR3 DNA reads as TGTGCCAGCAGTGCGACCACAGGGGCCCAAGAGACCCAGTACTTC. Translated: CASSATTGAQETQYF.

This chain uses TRBV6-1 with TRBJ2-7; tentative D call: TRBD1 (7 bases). V lost 5 bases, J lost 0 bases, and 14 bases lay in between. This CDR3 contains 15 residues. From germline, CDR1 is MNHNS and CDR2 SASEGT. CDR3 sequence (DNA): TGTGCCAGCAGTACCAACAGGGGAGGCTCCTACGAGCAGTACTTC. This encodes CASSTNRGGSYEQYF.

The chain uses TRBV6-1 and TRBJ2-1, with 10 positions matching TRBD2. The CDR3 length is 14 residues. The V segment lost 8 bases and the J segment 4 bases; nucleotides outside the gene matches: 5. Germline CDR1 is MNHNS and CDR2 is SASEGT. The CDR3 spells CASLRTSGYNEQFF. In DNA form, the CDR3 reads TGTGCCAGCTTGAGGACTAGCGGTTACAATGAGCAGTTCTTC.

The chain links TRBV7-9 to TRBJ1-3; no firm D call. CDR1 SEHNR and CDR2 FQNEAQ come from the germline V gene (reference sequence). The CDR3 contains 13 residues. V dropped 1 base and J dropped 4 bases, with 5 bases sitting between them. The CDR3 DNA is TGTGCCAGCAGCTTAGGAGAGGGAAACACCATATATTTT. Its protein is CASSLGEGNTIYF. The variable domain in full, with the rest retrieved from reference TRBV7-9 and TRBJ1-3, is DTGVSQNPRHKITKRGQNVTFRCDPISEHNRLYWYRQTLGQGPEFLTYFQNEAQLEKSRLLSDRFSAERPKGSFSTLEIQRTEQGDSAMYLCASSLGEGNTIYFGEGSWLTVV.

The genes are TRBV4-2 and TRBJ1-1, with D possibly being TRBD1 (6 bases). CDR1 and CDR2 (germline): LGHNA, YNFKEQ. V was cut by 3 bases and J by 6 bases, with 14 bases left in between. The CDR3 runs to 14 residues. The CDR3 here is CASSHGQLGAEAFF. CDR3 coding DNA: TGTGCCAGCAGCCACGGACAGTTGGGCGCTGAAGCTTTCTTT.

The gene calls are TRBV5-4 and TRBJ2-5; maybe TRBD1 (6 bases). V lost 0 bases and J lost 5, with 8 bases in between. The V gene's germline CDR1 is SGHNT and CDR2 YYREEE (reference sequence). The CDR3 loop spans 13 amino acids. The CDR3 DNA sequence: TGTGCCAGCAGCTTGGGACAGGCTGAGACCCAGTACTTC. Amino acids: CASSLGQAETQYF.

V is TRBV5-1 and J is TRBJ2-2; possibly TRBD1 for D (6 bases). V was pared by 0 bases and J by 2 bases, with 11 bases between. CDR3 length: 16 amino acids. The V gene's germline CDR1 is SGHRS and CDR2 YFSETQ. CDR3 DNA: TGCGCCAGCAGCTTGGCCCCAGGGGCAAACACCGGGGAGCTGTTTTTT. It translates to CASSLAPGANTGELFF.

V is TRBV11-2 and J is TRBJ2-1; 10 positions match TRBD2. CDR1 is SGHAT, CDR2 FQNNGV, per germline. The CDR3 loop spans 15 amino acids. Trimming removed 2 bases from V and 5 bases from J; junction bases left unmatched: 3. The CDR3 is CASSLLAGVNNEQFF. DNA of the CDR3: TGTGCCAGCAGCTTACTAGCGGGGGTAAACAATGAGCAGTTCTTC.

The rearrangement links TRBV30 to TRBJ1-2; TRBD1 is a possible D gene (5 bases). The CDR3 consists of 15 residues. V shed 2 bases and J shed 4 bases, with 17 bases lying between them. Germline-derived CDR1 and CDR2 are GTSNPN and SVGIG (reference sequence). The CDR3 coding sequence is TGTGCCTGGAGTATGCGGGACCGTCCCGCCTATGGCTACACCTTC. Its translation: CAWSMRDRPAYGYTF.

The chain recombines TRBV29-1 with TRBJ2-1; 7 bases match TRBD2. There are 12 residues in the CDR3. Germline V gene data show CDR1 as SQVTM and CDR2 as ANQGSEA. The trim removed 7 bases at V and 8 bases at J, leaving 8 bases unmatched. CDR3 DNA sequence: TGCAGCGCTGAGGGCGGGAGCGATGAGCAGTTCTTC. It codes for CSAEGGSDEQFF.

J is TRBJ2-7 and V is TRBV7-9, with D unclear. The CDR3 consists of 14 residues. CDR1 and CDR2 from the germline V gene are SEHNR and FQNEAQ (reference sequence). V lost 1 base to trimming and J lost 5 bases, with 12 bases between them. CDR3 sequence reads: CASSLDPLPHEQYF. In DNA form, the CDR3 reads TGTGCCAGCAGCTTAGATCCCCTACCTCACGAGCAGTACTTC.

This chain joins TRBV19 and TRBJ2-5; D remains ambiguous. Germline V gives CDR1 LNHDA, CDR2 SQIVND (reference sequence). The CDR3 is 13 residues long. Trimming cost V 3 bases and J 0 bases, with 5 bases left between them. The CDR3 loop reads CASSIADQETQYF. In DNA form, the CDR3 reads TGTGCCAGTAGTATTGCGGACCAAGAGACCCAGTACTTC.

The gene calls are TRBV30 and TRBJ1-5; 7 bases are a match to TRBD1. The V gene end was trimmed by 1 base and the J gene end by 6 bases; junction bases not matched to a gene: 9. Germline V CDR1 and CDR2: GTSNPN, SVGIG (reference sequence). This CDR3 has 15 residues. The CDR3 nucleotides are TGTGCCTGGAGTGGGGGGCAGGGGGGTCCTCAGCCCCAGCATTTT. It specifies CAWSGGQGGPQPQHF. The variable domain in full, with the rest retrieved from reference TRBV30 and TRBJ1-5, is SQTIHQWPATLVQPVGSPLSLECTVEGTSNPNLYWYRQAAGRGLQLLFYSVGIGQISSEVPQNLSASRPQDRQFILSSKKLLLSDSGFYLCAWSGGQGGPQPQHFGDGTRLSIL.

The chain uses TRBV2 and TRBJ2-7; tentative D call: TRBD2 (6 bases). V lost 0 bases to trimming and J lost 6 bases, with 18 bases between them. This CDR3 is built from 16 residues. Germline CDR1 SNHLY, CDR2 FYNNEI. CDR3: CASSEAGSRRVTEQYF. CDR3 coding DNA: TGTGCCAGCAGTGAAGCAGGATCGAGGAGGGTTACCGAGCAGTACTTC. Filled out from reference TRBV2 and TRBJ2-7, the complete variable domain reads EPEVTQTPSHQVTQMGQEVILRCVPISNHLYFYWYRQILGQKVEFLVSFYNNEISEKSEIFDDQFSVERPDGSNFTLKIRSTKLEDSAMYFCASSEAGSRRVTEQYFGPGTRLTVT.

The chain joins TRBV25-1 to TRBJ1-5; 9 bases match TRBD1. With V trimmed by 6 bases and J by 6 bases, 6 bases remained unmatched. This CDR3 spans 14 amino acids. Germline CDR1 is MGHDK and CDR2 is SYGVNS. CDR3 sequence: CASSGTGQSQPQHF. CDR3 in DNA: TGTGCCAGCAGCGGGACAGGGCAGAGTCAGCCCCAGCATTTT.

The rearrangement uses TRBV30 and TRBJ1-4; possible D gene TRBD1, 6 bases. The germline gives CDR1 GTSNPN, CDR2 SVGIG (reference sequence). With 4 bases removed from V and 8 bases from J, the gap between germline ends came to 14 bases. This CDR3 has 13 amino acids. CDR3 sequence (DNA): TGTGCCTGGAACAAGGGGGGGAACGAAAAACTGTTTTTT. Translated, it gives CAWNKGGNEKLFF.

V gene TRBV5-4 combines with J gene TRBJ2-5; 8 nucleotides agree with TRBD1. Germline V CDR1 and CDR2: SGHNT, YYREEE (reference sequence). CDR3 length: 16 residues. Trimming cost V 0 bases and J 4 bases; bases outside gene matches: 8. The CDR3 coding sequence is TGTGCCAGCAGCTTGGCTAAGCAGGGGGCCGCAGAGACCCAGTACTTC. Amino acid sequence: CASSLAKQGAAETQYF.

As to this clone: At one boundary the junction diverges from the germline segment, which might be a read error. The gene calls are TRBV7-7 and TRBJ2-7, with D tentatively TRBD1 (6 bases). This CDR3 spans 16 amino acids. Germline values: CDR1 SSHAT, CDR2 FNYEAQ (reference sequence). The DNA for the CDR3 is TGTGCTAGCAGCCCCGAACTACAGGACAGCTCCTACGAGCAGTACTTC. Amino acid sequence: CASSPELQDSSYEQYF.

The chain carries TRBV27 and TRBJ2-1; D might be TRBD2 (5 bases). Germline-derived CDR1 and CDR2 are MNHEY and SMNVEV (reference sequence). The ends were cut back, 6 bases at V and 2 bases at J, with 8 bases in the middle. The CDR3 sequence is 13 residues long. CDR3 protein: CASSTGTYNEQFF. CDR3 bases: TGTGCCAGCAGCACGGGGACCTACAATGAGCAGTTCTTC.

This chain uses TRBV19 with TRBJ1-5, with 8 bases aligning to TRBD1. The CDR3 has 14 amino acids. J was trimmed by 2 bases and V by 6 bases; bases with no gene match: 3. Germline values: CDR1 LNHDA, CDR2 SQIVND (reference sequence). CDR3 amino acids: CASSLTGGNQPQHF. Here the CDR3 DNA reads TGTGCCAGTAGCCTGACAGGGGGCAATCAGCCCCAGCATTTT.

The chain employs TRBV7-3 and TRBJ2-3, with 9 nucleotides matching TRBD2. With V trimmed by 1 base and J by 0 bases, 2 bases remained unmatched. The CDR3 contains 16 residues. Germline CDR1 SGHTA, CDR2 FQGTGA. The CDR3 DNA reads as TGTGCCAGCAGCTTAAGGCTAGCGGGGAGCACAGATACGCAGTATTTT. Encoded protein: CASSLRLAGSTDTQYF.

V gene TRBV29-1 combines with J gene TRBJ1-2; possible D gene TRBD1, 6 bases. V dropped 3 bases and J dropped 4 bases, with 18 bases sitting between them. Germline V lookup: CDR1 SQVTM, CDR2 ANQGSEA. The CDR3 is 15 residues long. The CDR3 region has the DNA TGCAGCGTTGACGGCGGGGGGGCGGTTGGCTATGGCTACACCTTC. Translating gives CSVDGGGAVGYGYTF.